Listed below are T cell receptor beta chains from one sample, sequenced in a study of cytomegalovirus exposure and HLA in healthy donors. Profiling relied on immunoSEQ multiplex PCR, and the TCRdb table lists in-frame clones only, not all of them. The sample consists of around 120,000 clones, about 73% of them appearing once. The sample consisted of PBMCs. These receptors were obtained from a middle-aged woman in good health and CMV-seropositive. CDR3s include the opening cysteine and the closing phenylalanine or tryptophan. D genes are given only for firm matches. Clone size is not always given. Where it is, it says once, few, many or a class for expanded clones.

V: TRBV6-1; size: -; D: TRBD1; J: TRBJ1-2; DNA: TGTGCCAGCAGTGTAGGGGCAGGGGGAGGCTACACCTTC; CDR3: CASSVGAGGGYTF
V: TRBV2; size: -; D: -; J: TRBJ1-5; DNA: TGTGCCAGCAGTGGACAGGAAGGTCAGCCCCAGCATTTT; CDR3: CASSGQEGQPQHF
V: TRBV11-2; size: -; D: -; J: TRBJ1-1; DNA: TGTGCCAGCAGCTTAGATCGGGAGACTGAAGCTTTCTTT; CDR3: CASSLDRETEAFF
V: TRBV27; size: -; D: -; J: TRBJ1-1; DNA: TGTGCCAGCAGACCTGGGACTGACACCACTGAAGCTTTCTTT; CDR3: CASRPGTDTTEAFF
V: TRBV9; size: -; D: -; J: TRBJ1-6; DNA: TGTGCCAGCAGCGTCTCTAATGATTCACCCCTCCACTTT; CDR3: CASSVSNDSPLHF
V: TRBV4-3; size: -; D: -; J: TRBJ1-1; DNA: TGCGCCAGCAGCCAAGGAGGGGGACTGAACACTGAAGCTTTCTTT; CDR3: CASSQGGGLNTEAFF
V: TRBV11-1; size: -; D: -; J: TRBJ2-5; DNA: TGTGCCAGCAGCTTAATGTCGGGAGAAGAGACCCAGTACTTC; CDR3: CASSLMSGEETQYF
V: TRBV2; size: -; D: -; J: TRBJ2-3; DNA: TGTGCCAGCAGTGAAGAGGGGGAGACAGATACGCAGTATTTT; CDR3: CASSEEGETDTQYF
V: TRBV12-5; size: few; D: -; J: TRBJ1-5; DNA: TGTGCTAGTGGTTTGGTACTCGAGGGACGGGGGCAGCCCCAGCATTTT; CDR3: CASGLVLEGRGQPQHF
V: TRBV5-6; size: -; D: -; J: TRBJ2-7; DNA: TGTGCCAGCAGCCCGCCCCCCCTGTCTAGTCGCTCCTACGAGCAGTACTTC; CDR3: CASSPPPLSSRSYEQYF
V: TRBV5-1; size: -; D: TRBD2; J: TRBJ2-5; DNA: TGCGCCAGCTGCCGTAGCGGGGGAGGAGAGACCCAGTACTTC; CDR3: CASCRSGGGETQYF
V: TRBV27; size: -; D: -; J: TRBJ1-2; DNA: TGTGCCAGCAGCCCAGACAGCCCTTTGGATGGCTACACCTTC; CDR3: CASSPDSPLDGYTF
V: TRBV9; size: -; D: TRBD1; J: TRBJ2-5; DNA: TGTGCCAGCAGCGTAAGGGATGGCAGGGGGCGGGAGACCCAGTACTTC; CDR3: CASSVRDGRGRETQYF
V: TRBV2; size: -; D: -; J: TRBJ1-5; DNA: TGTGCCAGCAGTGAATTAATCCCAGGCAATCAGCCCCAGCATTTT; CDR3: CASSELIPGNQPQHF
V: TRBV2; size: -; D: -; J: TRBJ1-1; DNA: TGTGCCAGCAGGTTCGGCGGCTCCACTGAAGCTTTCTTT; CDR3: CASRFGGSTEAFF
V: TRBV4-3; size: few; D: TRBD1; J: TRBJ1-2; DNA: TGCGCCAGCAGCCAAGGTCTTGGTGACAGGGAGCAGGGCTACACCTTC; CDR3: CASSQGLGDREQGYTF
V: TRBV19; size: -; D: TRBD1; J: TRBJ1-2; DNA: TGTGCCAGTCGCAAAACGACCCCGTACGGGACAGGTACTAACTATGGCTACACCTTC; CDR3: CASRKTTPYGTGTNYGYTF
V: TRBV11-3; size: -; D: TRBD2; J: TRBJ2-1; DNA: TGTGCCAGCAGCTTAGACTGGCGGGGGGGCTCCGGGCAGTTCTTC; CDR3: CASSLDWRGGSGQFF
V: TRBV25-1; size: -; D: -; J: TRBJ1-4; DNA: TGTGCCAGCAGTGAGACACCAGGGGATGAAAAACTGTTTTTT; CDR3: CASSETPGDEKLFF
V: TRBV2; size: -; D: -; J: TRBJ1-2; DNA: TGTGCCAGTCGACTGGCCCTTACTGGCTACACCTTC; CDR3: CASRLALTGYTF
V: TRBV2; size: -; D: -; J: TRBJ2-5; DNA: TGTGCCAGCACGGGACTAGAGACCCAGTACTTC; CDR3: CASTGLETQYF
V: TRBV10-3; size: -; D: TRBD1; J: TRBJ2-7; DNA: TGTGCCATCAGTGAGCCCGGACAGGGCCACGAGCAGTACTTC; CDR3: CAISEPGQGHEQYF
V: TRBV7-4; size: -; D: TRBD1; J: TRBJ1-6; DNA: TGTGCCAGCAGCCCCTCCGGACAGGGCTCTACGTGGGGCTCCTATAATTCACCCCTCCACTTT; CDR3: CASSPSGQGSTWGSYNSPLHF
V: TRBV7-9; size: -; D: -; J: TRBJ2-7; DNA: TGTGCCAGCAGCCCCAGTACCTACGAGCAGTACTTC; CDR3: CASSPSTYEQYF
V: TRBV2; size: -; D: -; J: TRBJ1-1; DNA: TGTGCCAGCAGGTCGGACAGTAATGAAGCTTTCTTT; CDR3: CASRSDSNEAFF
V: TRBV6-5; size: -; D: TRBD1; J: TRBJ1-5; DNA: TGTGCCAGCAGACCCGGGACAGGTAATCAGCCCCAGCATTTT; CDR3: CASRPGTGNQPQHF
V: TRBV4-2; size: -; D: TRBD2; J: TRBJ2-2; DNA: TGTGCCAGCAGCGGGAGAGCGGGGATTACGAACACCGGGGAGCTGTTTTTT; CDR3: CASSGRAGITNTGELFF
V: TRBV7-6; size: -; D: TRBD2; J: TRBJ2-5; DNA: TGTGCCAGCAGCCTTCGGACTAGCGATGCGGCCCAGTACTTC; CDR3: CASSLRTSDAAQYF
V: TRBV15; size: -; D: -; J: TRBJ2-5; DNA: TGTGCCACCAGCAGAGAATTAAACAGGCCGACCGAGACCCAGTACTTC; CDR3: CATSRELNRPTETQYF
V: TRBV4-3; size: once; D: -; J: TRBJ2-2; DNA: TGCGCCAGCAGCCAAGACCCCTCAGGGGATGACGGGGAGCTGTTTTTT; CDR3: CASSQDPSGDDGELFF
V: TRBV10-3; size: few; D: -; J: TRBJ2-7; DNA: TGTGCCATCAGGACCGGGGACTCCTACGAGCAGTACTTC; CDR3: CAIRTGDSYEQYF
V: TRBV2; size: few; D: -; J: TRBJ1-4; DNA: TGTGCCAGCAGTGAAGACAGGAACCGGGAAAAACTGTTTTTT; CDR3: CASSEDRNREKLFF
V: TRBV29-1; size: -; D: -; J: TRBJ1-2; DNA: TGCAGCGTGGCCCAGGGGCGAGACTATGGCTACACCTTC; CDR3: CSVAQGRDYGYTF
V: TRBV4-2; size: -; D: TRBD2; J: TRBJ2-7; DNA: TGTGCCAGCAGCCCTGGGACTGGGAGGGGTGCGTACGAGCAGTACTTC; CDR3: CASSPGTGRGAYEQYF
V: TRBV11-2; size: -; D: TRBD2; J: TRBJ2-3; DNA: TGTGCCAGCAGCTTACGAGCGGGGGTCTTGGCAGATACGCAGTATTTT; CDR3: CASSLRAGVLADTQYF
V: TRBV2; size: few; D: -; J: TRBJ1-5; DNA: TGTGCCAGCAGTGAAAACCAGGGGCAGTTCGATCAGCCCCAGCATTTT; CDR3: CASSENQGQFDQPQHF
V: TRBV9; size: -; D: TRBD2; J: TRBJ2-1; DNA: TGTGCCAGCAGCCGAAGACTAGCGGGGGATCTCGGCAATGAGCAGTTCTTC; CDR3: CASSRRLAGDLGNEQFF
V: TRBV6-5; size: -; D: -; J: TRBJ1-5; DNA: TGTGCCAGCAGTTACTCAGCGGGTCAGCCCCAGCATTTT; CDR3: CASSYSAGQPQHF
V: TRBV19; size: -; D: -; J: TRBJ1-1; DNA: TGTGCCAGTAGTATAGACAGGGGACCTGAAGCTTTCTTT; CDR3: CASSIDRGPEAFF
V: TRBV7-9; size: -; D: TRBD1; J: TRBJ1-2; DNA: TGTGCCAGCAGCCTACCAGGACAGGGTAACTATGGCTACACCTTC; CDR3: CASSLPGQGNYGYTF
V: TRBV7-6; size: -; D: TRBD2; J: TRBJ2-1; DNA: TGTGCCAGCAGCCCCCCGCGCGGGGGGGTTGAGCAGTTCTTC; CDR3: CASSPPRGGVEQFF
V: TRBV6-5; size: -; D: -; J: TRBJ2-3; DNA: TGTGCCAGCAGTTACGCCGGGACACAAGACACAGATACGCAGTATTTT; CDR3: CASSYAGTQDTDTQYF
V: TRBV18; size: -; D: -; J: TRBJ2-1; DNA: TGTGCCAGCTCACCACCCACAGTATACAATGAGCAGTTCTTC; CDR3: CASSPPTVYNEQFF
V: TRBV5-1; size: -; D: TRBD2; J: TRBJ2-5; DNA: TGCGCCAGCAGCCCTGGACTAGCGGGGGTCCAAGAGACCCAGTACTTC; CDR3: CASSPGLAGVQETQYF
V: TRBV6-5; size: -; D: -; J: TRBJ2-7; DNA: TGTGCCAGCAGTTACGCGGGCTACGAGCAGTACTTC; CDR3: CASSYAGYEQYF
V: TRBV4-2; size: -; D: -; J: TRBJ1-4; DNA: TGTGCCAGCAGCCTCCACGGTGAAAAACTGTTTTTT; CDR3: CASSLHGEKLFF
V: TRBV5-6; size: -; D: -; J: TRBJ1-1; DNA: TGTGCCAGCCACAGCTTAACGGAGAACACTGAAGCTTTCTTT; CDR3: CASHSLTENTEAFF
V: TRBV4-3; size: few; D: -; J: TRBJ1-2; DNA: TGCGCCAGCAGCCAAGACCCCCCCGGGGGGCGAGTCTATGGCTACACCTTC; CDR3: CASSQDPPGGRVYGYTF
V: TRBV2; size: once; D: -; J: TRBJ2-3; DNA: TGTGCCAGCAGCGCCGACAGAGATACGCAGTATTTT; CDR3: CASSADRDTQYF
V: TRBV10-3; size: few; D: -; J: TRBJ1-2; DNA: TGTGCCATCAGGGGGCCAAGGACAGCTTATGGCTACGCCTTC; CDR3: CAIRGPRTAYGYAF